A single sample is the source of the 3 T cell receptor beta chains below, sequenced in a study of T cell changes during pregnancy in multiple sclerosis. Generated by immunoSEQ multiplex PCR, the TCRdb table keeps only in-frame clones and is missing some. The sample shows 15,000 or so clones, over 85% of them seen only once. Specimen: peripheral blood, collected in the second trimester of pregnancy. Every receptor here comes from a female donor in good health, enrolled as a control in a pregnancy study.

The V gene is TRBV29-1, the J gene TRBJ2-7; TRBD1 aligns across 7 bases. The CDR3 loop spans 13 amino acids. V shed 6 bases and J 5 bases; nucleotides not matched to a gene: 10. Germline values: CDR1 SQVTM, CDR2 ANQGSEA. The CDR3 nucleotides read TGCAGCGTCCTACAGGGGCTTATTGACGAGCAGTACTTC. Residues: CSVLQGLIDEQYF.

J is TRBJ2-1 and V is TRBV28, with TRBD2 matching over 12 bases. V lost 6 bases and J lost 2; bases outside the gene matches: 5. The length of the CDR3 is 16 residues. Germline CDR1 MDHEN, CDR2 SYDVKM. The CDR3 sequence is CASSPSGRATYNEQFF. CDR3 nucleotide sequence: TGTGCCAGCAGCCCTAGCGGGAGGGCAACCTACAATGAGCAGTTCTTC.

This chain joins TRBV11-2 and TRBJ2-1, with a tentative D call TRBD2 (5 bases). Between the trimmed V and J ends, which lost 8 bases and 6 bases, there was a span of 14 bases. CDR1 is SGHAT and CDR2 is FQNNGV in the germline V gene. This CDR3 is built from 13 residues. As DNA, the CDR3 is TGTGCCAGCGGACGGGGAGTCGTCAATGAGCAGTTCTTC. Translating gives CASGRGVVNEQFF. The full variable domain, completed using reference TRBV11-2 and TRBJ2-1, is EAGVAQSPRYKIIEKRQSVAFWCNPISGHATLYWYQQILGQGPKLLIQFQNNGVVDDSQLPKDRFSAERLKGVDSTLKIQPAKLEDSAVYLCASGRGVVNEQFFGPGTRLTVL.